Shown below are 17 T cell receptor beta chains from a single sample sequenced in a study of shared clonotypes between healthy human individuals. Naive CD8 cells, CD45RO-negative and positively selected for CCR7, excluded terminally differentiated effector memory CD45RA+ cells. Sequencing was performed with immunoSEQ multiplex PCR; in TCRdb, only in-frame clones are kept and a portion is missing. The sample holds approximately 600,000 clones; around 96% are singletons and the top ten take about 0.11%. The sequenced material came from naive CD8+ T cells sorted from blood. These receptors were obtained from a woman in her 30s in good health.

The V gene is TRBV9, the J gene TRBJ1-3; 7 positions agree with TRBD1. The CDR3 runs 16 residues. CDR1 is SGDLS, CDR2 YYNGEE, per germline. The J segment lost 2 bases and the V segment lost 3 bases, leaving 8 bases of the junction unmatched. The CDR3 DNA reads as TGTGCCAGCAGCGGCCTAGGGACAGAGCCTGGAAACACCATATATTTT. It translates to CASSGLGTEPGNTIYF.

The J gene is TRBJ2-7, the V gene TRBV15; TRBD1 might be the D (6 bases). V shed 5 bases and J shed 4 bases, with 15 bases lying between them. In germline, CDR1 is LNHNV, CDR2 YYDKDF (reference sequence). The CDR3 covers 14 residues. The CDR3 spells CATSSGAGDYEQYF. The CDR3 DNA is TGTGCCACCAGCTCTGGGGCAGGGGATTACGAGCAGTACTTC.

The chain employs TRBV2 and TRBJ2-5; 9 bases align to TRBD2. The J call may be mistaken, given a closer DNA end match to TRBJ2-7. Germline loops: CDR1 SNHLY, CDR2 FYNNEI. This CDR3 region has 17 residues. The CDR3 sequence: CASTERLSSGTSYEQYF. The CDR3 nucleotides are TGTGCCAGCACAGAACGACTGTCTAGCGGGACCTCCTACGAGCAGTACTTC.

The table lists this clone with a few counts. This chain uses TRBV10-3 with TRBJ2-7; 9 positions match TRBD2. V shed 0 bases and J 5 bases; nucleotides not matched to a gene: 5. CDR3 length: 15 residues. Germline lookup yields CDR1 ENHRY and CDR2 SYGVKD. CDR3 in DNA: TGTGCCATCAGTGAGTCTAGCGGGAGTGGCAACGAGCAGTACTTC. This gives the protein CAISESSGSGNEQYF.

This chain links TRBV28 with TRBJ1-6, with 7 bases fitting TRBD1. Trimming removed 6 bases from V and 2 bases from J; junction bases left unmatched: 7. CDR1 is MDHEN, CDR2 SYDVKM, per germline. The CDR3 has 16 residues. DNA of the CDR3: TGTGCCAGCAGCCTCACAGGGGTCGCCTATAATTCACCCCTCCACTTT. Its translation is CASSLTGVAYNSPLHF.

The V and J genes are TRBV13 and TRBJ2-5, with 12 bases fitting TRBD2. The DNA end is more similar to TRBJ2-7, so the J call may be wrong. There are 15 residues in the CDR3. In germline, CDR1 is PRHDT, CDR2 FYEKMQ (reference sequence). This CDR3 reads CASSPGLAGTYEQYF. The CDR3, as DNA: TGTGCCAGCAGCCCAGGACTAGCGGGGACCTACGAGCAGTACTTC.

This chain connects TRBV28 to TRBJ1-5; D is ambiguous. This CDR3 contains 12 residues. The V gene's germline CDR1 is MDHEN and CDR2 SYDVKM. The V and J ends lost 7 bases and 1 base respectively, with 5 bases between them. CDR3 sequence (DNA): TGTGCCAGCACCGACAGCAATCAGCCCCAGCATTTT. This codes for CASTDSNQPQHF. Together with reference TRBV28 and TRBJ1-5, the CDR3 gives the full variable domain: DVKVTQSSRYLVKRTGEKVFLECVQDMDHENMFWYRQDPGLGLRLIYFSYDVKMKEKGDIPEGYSVSREKKERFSLILESASTNQTSMYLCASTDSNQPQHFGDGTRLSIL.

The V call is TRBV11-1, the J call TRBJ2-2, with unresolved D. V shed 2 bases and J shed 5 bases, with 6 bases lying between them. Germline V CDR1 and CDR2: SGHAT, FQDESV (reference sequence). The CDR3 runs 13 residues. The CDR3 spells CASSLTVTGELFF. Written as DNA, the CDR3 is TGTGCCAGCAGCTTAACTGTGACCGGGGAGCTGTTTTTT.

The chain recombines TRBV28 with TRBJ1-5; D uncertain. This CDR3 is built from 13 residues. CDR1 is MDHEN and CDR2 is SYDVKM in the germline V gene. V was trimmed by 5 bases and J by 9 bases, leaving 14 bases between them. The CDR3 is CASSRVMVRPQHF. Written as DNA, the CDR3 is TGTGCCAGCAGTAGGGTGATGGTGCGGCCCCAGCATTTT.

V and J are TRBV7-9 and TRBJ1-4, with TRBD1 as a possible D gene (6 bases). V was clipped by 5 bases and J by 0 bases, with 13 bases between them. The CDR3 totals 16 residues. CDR1 and CDR2 from the germline V gene are SEHNR and FQNEAQ (reference sequence). In DNA, the CDR3 is TGTGCCAGCAGCACCCCGGACAGCCCAACTAATGAAAAACTGTTTTTT. Amino acid sequence: CASSTPDSPTNEKLFF.

CDR3: CASSLGVDKFNQPQHF. DNA of the CDR3: TGTGCCAGCAGCCTAGGGGTGGACAAATTCAATCAGCCCCAGCATTTT. The rearrangement links TRBV7-8 to TRBJ1-5; TRBD1 might be the D (5 bases). Trimming shortened V by 5 bases and J by 3 bases, and 17 bases separated the two germline ends. This CDR3 region has 16 residues. CDR1 is SGHVS, CDR2 FQNEAQ, per germline.

This clone appeared once. V gene TRBV5-6 combines with J gene TRBJ1-4; no clear D. CDR1 SGHDT and CDR2 YYEEEE come from the germline V gene. Trimming left V 0 bases short and J 8 bases short, with 17 bases between. The CDR3 extends over 16 amino acids. The CDR3 nucleotides read TGTGCCAGCAGCTTGGGAGGTGGTGGATCGGGGGAAAAACTGTTTTTT. It yields the protein CASSLGGGGSGEKLFF.

The gene calls are TRBV28 and TRBJ1-1; D perhaps matches TRBD1 (5 bases). The CDR3 has 14 residues. CDR1 and CDR2 from the germline V gene are MDHEN and SYDVKM. V gave up 7 bases and J gave up 1 base, with 13 bases separating them. CDR3 residues: CASTDGAGNTEAFF. In nucleotides, the CDR3 is TGTGCCAGCACCGACGGGGCAGGGAACACTGAAGCTTTCTTT.

The chain employs TRBV19 and TRBJ2-7; D unresolved. Germline V CDR1 and CDR2: LNHDA, SQIVND (reference sequence). Trimming removed 3 bases from V and 6 bases from J, with 12 bases in between. CDR3 length equals 13 residues. CDR3 protein: CASSIVSRGEQYF. The DNA for the CDR3 is TGTGCCAGTAGTATTGTGTCTCGAGGCGAGCAGTACTTC. Combining the CDR3 with reference TRBV19 and TRBJ2-7 gives the whole variable domain DGGITQSPKYLFRKEGQNVTLSCEQNLNHDAMYWYRQDPGQGLRLIYYSQIVNDFQKGDIAEGYSVSREKKESFPLTVTSAQKNPTAFYLCASSIVSRGEQYFGPGTRLTVT.

V and J are TRBV14 and TRBJ1-2; tentative D call: TRBD1 (6 bases). V was shortened by 4 bases and J by 2 bases, with 11 bases between the two germline ends. Germline lookup yields CDR1 SGHDN and CDR2 FVKESK. The CDR3 has 14 residues. The CDR3 DNA is TGTGCCAGCAGCCGGTCGGGACAAAACTATGGCTACACCTTC. It codes for CASSRSGQNYGYTF. Full variable domain (remainder filled in from reference TRBV14 and TRBJ1-2): EAGVTQFPSHSVIEKGQTVTLRCDPISGHDNLYWYRRVMGKEIKFLLHFVKESKQDESGMPNNRFLAERTGGTYSTLKVQPAELEDSGVYFCASSRSGQNYGYTFGSGTRLTVV.

The gene calls are TRBV11-1 and TRBJ2-5; the match to TRBD1 covers 12 bases. The CDR3 sequence is 17 residues long. Per the germline V gene, CDR1 is SGHAT and CDR2 is FQDESV (reference sequence). V trimming: 4 bases; J trimming: 4 bases; junction bases outside the gene matches: 10. The CDR3 loop is CASSYEPGQGAGETQYF. CDR3 in DNA: TGTGCCAGCAGCTACGAACCGGGACAGGGGGCTGGAGAGACCCAGTACTTC.

V gene TRBV2 combines with J gene TRBJ2-7; TRBD2 aligns across 9 bases. There are 17 residues in the CDR3. Germline V gene data show CDR1 as SNHLY and CDR2 as FYNNEI. V shed 4 bases and J 4 bases; nucleotides not matched to a gene: 14. CDR3 region: CASSVQVAGGRWYEQYF. CDR3 in DNA: TGTGCCAGCAGTGTCCAAGTTGCGGGAGGGCGGTGGTACGAGCAGTACTTC.